This T cell receptor beta chain derives from a study of T-cell reconstitution after alpha-beta-depleted transplantation in children. This clonotype has more than one count but fewer than ten. Its antigen is unidentified. As it was prepared, the TCRbeta library received unique molecular identifiers. A single record per CDR3 protein comes from TCRdb applying MiXCR to the PCR reads. The repertoire includes some 600,000 distinct CDR3 sequences, 13% of them detected once, and around 2% sits in the top ten. The CDR3 has 15 amino acids. Germline CDR1 and CDR2: MDHEN and SYDVKM. J was trimmed by 5 bases and V by 5 bases; bases with no gene match: 10. Overall study findings and caveats: The origin of alpha-beta T cells about two months after transplant was reportedly several hundred expanded graft clones. At the one-year point after transplant, T-cell counts and TCRbeta diversity were found to come mostly from T cells that had been newly produced. Day-60 TCRbeta diversity that was high in some patients was derived from surviving recipient T cells and thymic progenitors.

The source was PBMCs, mostly from graft donor cells, collected 360 days after TCRalphabeta/CD19-depleted stem cell transplant. The origin of this receptor is a male patient younger than 18 who had a stem cell transplant for acute myeloid leukemia, so the T cells may come from the graft donor. The V call is TRBV28, the J call TRBJ2-7, with 9 nucleotides matching TRBD2. This CDR3 reads CASSRHSGSLNEQYF. In DNA, the CDR3 is TGTGCCAGCAGTCGCCATAGCGGGAGTCTCAACGAGCAGTACTTC. The variable domain in full, completed from reference TRBV28 and TRBJ2-7, reads DVKVTQSSRYLVKRTGEKVFLECVQDMDHENMFWYRQDPGLGLRLIYFSYDVKMKEKGDIPEGYSVSREKKERFSLILESASTNQTSMYLCASSRHSGSLNEQYFGPGTRLTVT.